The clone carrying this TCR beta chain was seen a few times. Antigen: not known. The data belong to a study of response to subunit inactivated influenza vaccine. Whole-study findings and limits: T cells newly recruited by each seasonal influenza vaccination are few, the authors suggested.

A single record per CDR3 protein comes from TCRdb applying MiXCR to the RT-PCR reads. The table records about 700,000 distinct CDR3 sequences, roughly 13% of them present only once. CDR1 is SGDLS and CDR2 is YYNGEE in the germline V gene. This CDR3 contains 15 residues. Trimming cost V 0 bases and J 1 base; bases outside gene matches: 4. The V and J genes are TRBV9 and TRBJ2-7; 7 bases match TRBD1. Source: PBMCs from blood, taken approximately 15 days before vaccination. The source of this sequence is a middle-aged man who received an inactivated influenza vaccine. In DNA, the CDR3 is TGTGCCAGCAGCGTAGCGGGACAGCAATCCTACGAGCAGTACTTC. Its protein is CASSVAGQQSYEQYF.